These T cell receptor beta chains were read from a single sample in a study of cytomegalovirus exposure and HLA in healthy donors. Sequencing was performed with immunoSEQ multiplex PCR; in TCRdb, only in-frame clones are kept and a portion is missing. Here the sample spans 90,000 to 120,000 clones, 60% to 75% being singletons. Specimen: PBMCs. The source of these receptors is a man in his forties in good health and CMV-seropositive. Each CDR3 is given with its conserved first and last residue. The order of the fields is J gene, V gene, clone size, D gene, CDR3 DNA, CDR3 protein. A D gene is named only where the DNA matches it firmly. Size values are once, few and many counts, or a class for expanded clones, and some rows have none.

TRBJ1-1,TRBV4-2,NA,NA,TGTGCCAGCAGCCAAGACAGGGCGAACACTGAAGCTTTCTTT,CASSQDRANTEAFF
TRBJ2-3,TRBV2,NA,NA,TGTGCCAGCACAGAGAGTCCGGGGGATACGCAGTATTTT,CASTESPGDTQYF
TRBJ1-1,TRBV2,NA,NA,TGTGCCAGCAGTGAAGGGGGGGAGAACACTGAAGCTTTCTTT,CASSEGGENTEAFF
TRBJ1-3,TRBV30,few,TRBD1,TGTGCCTGGAGCCGACAGGGTACTGGAAACACCATATATTTT,CAWSRQGTGNTIYF
TRBJ2-7,TRBV7-2,NA,TRBD2,TGTGCCAGCAGCTTCGTAGCGGGAGGGGACGAGCAGTACTTC,CASSFVAGGDEQYF
TRBJ2-1,TRBV21-1,NA,NA,TGTGCCAGCAGCACTACTAGCGGGGCCTACAATGAGCAGTTCTTC,CASSTTSGAYNEQFF
TRBJ2-7,TRBV19,NA,TRBD2,TGTGCCAGTAGGGTATTGGGTCTAGCGGGGATCGTCGGGTACGAGCAGTACTTC,CASRVLGLAGIVGYEQYF
TRBJ2-7,TRBV5-1,NA,NA,TGCGCCAGCAAGGCAGGGACGGGAGCCTACGAGCAGTACTTC,CASKAGTGAYEQYF
TRBJ2-2,TRBV6-1,NA,NA,TGTGCCAGCATGTCCAGGACAGAGAGCACCGGGGAGCTGTTTTTT,CASMSRTESTGELFF
TRBJ2-1,TRBV7-9,NA,TRBD2,TGTGCCAGCAGCTTTGCGGGGGGCTACAATGAGCAGTTCTTC,CASSFAGGYNEQFF
TRBJ2-5,TRBV4-1,once,NA,TGCGCCAGCAGCCAAGGGAAAGGGGATGTCGAGACCCAGTACTTC,CASSQGKGDVETQYF
TRBJ1-2,TRBV6-5,NA,TRBD1,TGTGCCAGCAGTATAACCGGGACAGGGTATGGCTACACCTTC,CASSITGTGYGYTF
TRBJ2-7,TRBV6-6,NA,NA,TGTGCCAGCAGTTACGGGGCGTCAGAGTCTGTAGAGCAGTACTTC,CASSYGASESVEQYF
TRBJ2-7,TRBV7-3,once,TRBD1,TGTGCCAGCAGCCGAACCGGGACAGGGAACTACGAGCAGTACTTC,CASSRTGTGNYEQYF
TRBJ1-1,TRBV5-1,NA,NA,TGCGCCAGCAGCGTGACAGTGAACACTGAAGCTTTCTTT,CASSVTVNTEAFF
TRBJ2-7,TRBV28,NA,NA,TGTGCCAGCACGGGGTGGGAGCAGTCCTACGAGCAGTACTTC,CASTGWEQSYEQYF
TRBJ1-5,TRBV6-1,NA,TRBD1,TGTGCCAGCAGTGTTGGGACAGGGGGCAATCAGCCCCAGCATTTT,CASSVGTGGNQPQHF
TRBJ1-5,TRBV30,NA,NA,TGTGCCTGGAGTGTAGGGGCCGGGGGGCCGCCCCAGCATTTT,CAWSVGAGGPPQHF
TRBJ2-1,TRBV4-1,NA,NA,TGCGCCAGCAGCCAAGGGTTTAGCTATGAGCAGTTCTTC,CASSQGFSYEQFF
TRBJ1-1,TRBV18,NA,TRBD1,TGTGCCAGCTCATGGGGACAGGGGGCCACTGAAGCTTTCTTT,CASSWGQGATEAFF
TRBJ2-7,TRBV4-2,NA,TRBD2,TGTGCCAGCAGCCGGCCGGGACTAGCTCTAGACGAGCAGTACTTC,CASSRPGLALDEQYF
TRBJ2-7,TRBV6-1,once,NA,TGTGCCAGCGAGGCAGTTCTCTCCTACGAGCAGTACTTC,CASEAVLSYEQYF
TRBJ1-1,TRBV27,NA,NA,TGTGCCAGCAGTTTATGGGAGACCACTGAAGCTTTCTTT,CASSLWETTEAFF
TRBJ1-5,TRBV9,NA,NA,TGTGCCAGCAGCGGGACCGGAGGACAGAATCAGCCCCAGCATTTT,CASSGTGGQNQPQHF
TRBJ2-1,TRBV7-9,NA,TRBD2,TGTTCCAGCAGCTTAGAGGCGGGAGTTTGGTTCTTC,CSSSLEAGVWFF
TRBJ2-1,TRBV27,NA,NA,TGTGCCAGCAGTCTCCAGGACAGTGTAACCAATGAGCAGTTCTTC,CASSLQDSVTNEQFF
TRBJ2-2,TRBV9,NA,TRBD2,TGTGCCAGCAGCGTAGTTAGTAGCGGGAGGGCGAACACCGGGGAGCTGTTTTTT,CASSVVSSGRANTGELFF
TRBJ2-3,TRBV29-1,few,TRBD2,TGCAGCGTTGCTAAAGGGACTAGCGGTATCACAGATACGCAGTATTTT,CSVAKGTSGITDTQYF
TRBJ1-2,TRBV28,NA,TRBD1,TGTGCCAGCACCACGGACAGGGTCAGAGGCTACACCTTC,CASTTDRVRGYTF
TRBJ2-1,TRBV2,NA,TRBD2,TGTGCCAGCAGTGAGCGCCTAGCGGGTATTTTGTTCTTC,CASSERLAGILFF
TRBJ2-1,TRBV9,NA,TRBD2,TGTGCCAGCAGCCCCCGTGGTAGCGGGAGGTGGGATGAGCAGTTCTTC,CASSPRGSGRWDEQFF
TRBJ1-1,TRBV11-3,NA,NA,TGTGCCAGCAGGGCGACAGCCAACACTGAAGCTTTCTTT,CASRATANTEAFF
TRBJ2-1,TRBV7-3,few,TRBD1,TGTGCCAGCAGCTTCGACAGGGGTGGCGATGAGCAGTTCTTC,CASSFDRGGDEQFF
TRBJ2-2,TRBV19,NA,TRBD2,TGTGCCAGTAGTATGACGGCTAGCGGGGGCACCGGGGAGCTGTTTTTT,CASSMTASGGTGELFF
TRBJ2-1,TRBV5-1,NA,NA,TGCGCCAGCAGCACCCAACTAGAAGACAATGAGCAGTTCTTC,CASSTQLEDNEQFF
TRBJ2-1,TRBV6-1,NA,NA,TGTGCCAGCAGTGAGAGTCGGGATGAGCAGTTCTTC,CASSESRDEQFF
TRBJ2-2,TRBV4-2,NA,NA,TGTGCCAGCAGCCAAGACGATATCTCGGGGGTGACCGGGGAGCTGTTTTTT,CASSQDDISGVTGELFF
TRBJ1-1,TRBV7-8,NA,NA,TGTGCCAGCAGCCCCCGGGGGGGCGGGTCTAACACTGAAGCTTTCTTT,CASSPRGGGSNTEAFF
TRBJ2-2,TRBV6-1,NA,TRBD1,TGTGCCAGCAGTGACAGGGGGTGGACCGGGGAGCTGTTTTTT,CASSDRGWTGELFF
TRBJ1-2,TRBV13,NA,TRBD1,TGTGCCAGCAGCCCGGACAGGGTTCGCTACACCTTC,CASSPDRVRYTF
TRBJ1-1,TRBV4-3,few,TRBD1,TGCGCCAGCAGCCGACCGGGACAGGGGACGAACACTGAAGCTTTCTTT,CASSRPGQGTNTEAFF
TRBJ2-3,TRBV7-2,once,NA,TGTGCCAGCAGCTTAATACTAGTTGTCACAGATACGCAGTATTTT,CASSLILVVTDTQYF
TRBJ1-5,TRBV30,few,NA,TGTGCCTGGAGTGAATACACCGGCAATCAGCCCCAGCATTTT,CAWSEYTGNQPQHF
TRBJ2-3,TRBV6-6,NA,NA,TGTGCCAGCACCCCTTCCTGGGAGGTGGCGACAGATACGCAGTATTTT,CASTPSWEVATDTQYF
TRBJ2-1,TRBV28,NA,TRBD2,TGTGCCAGCAGTGGGAGCGGGAGTGGGTACAATGAGCAGTTCTTC,CASSGSGSGYNEQFF
TRBJ2-5,TRBV5-5,few,NA,TGTGCCAGCACCTGGGCAGAGACCCAGTACTTC,CASTWAETQYF
TRBJ2-7,TRBV4-1,many,TRBD2,TGCGCCAGCAGCCAAGATAGTAGCGGGGGCTCCTACGAGCAGTACTTC,CASSQDSSGGSYEQYF
TRBJ2-3,TRBV7-6,NA,TRBD2,TGTGCCAGCAGTAGCGGGAAGCGCACAGATACGCAGTATTTT,CASSSGKRTDTQYF
TRBJ1-1,TRBV29-1,NA,TRBD1,TGCAGCGCAGCGACAGGGGCTGGGTACACTGAAGCTTTCTTT,CSAATGAGYTEAFF
TRBJ2-2,TRBV2,NA,NA,TGTGCCAGCAGTGAACTAGGCACACGGGGCGGGGAGCTGTTTTTT,CASSELGTRGGELFF
TRBJ1-1,TRBV19,few,TRBD1,TGTGCCAGTAGTATAAGGTTAGACAGGGAGAACACTGAAGCTTTCTTT,CASSIRLDRENTEAFF
TRBJ2-7,TRBV19,NA,NA,TGTGCCAGTAGTTCGGGACTCACCTACGAGCAGTACTTC,CASSSGLTYEQYF
TRBJ2-1,TRBV9,NA,TRBD2,TGTGCCAGCAGCGTAGTAGAAGAGACTAGCGGGAGAAATGAGCAGTTCTTC,CASSVVEETSGRNEQFF